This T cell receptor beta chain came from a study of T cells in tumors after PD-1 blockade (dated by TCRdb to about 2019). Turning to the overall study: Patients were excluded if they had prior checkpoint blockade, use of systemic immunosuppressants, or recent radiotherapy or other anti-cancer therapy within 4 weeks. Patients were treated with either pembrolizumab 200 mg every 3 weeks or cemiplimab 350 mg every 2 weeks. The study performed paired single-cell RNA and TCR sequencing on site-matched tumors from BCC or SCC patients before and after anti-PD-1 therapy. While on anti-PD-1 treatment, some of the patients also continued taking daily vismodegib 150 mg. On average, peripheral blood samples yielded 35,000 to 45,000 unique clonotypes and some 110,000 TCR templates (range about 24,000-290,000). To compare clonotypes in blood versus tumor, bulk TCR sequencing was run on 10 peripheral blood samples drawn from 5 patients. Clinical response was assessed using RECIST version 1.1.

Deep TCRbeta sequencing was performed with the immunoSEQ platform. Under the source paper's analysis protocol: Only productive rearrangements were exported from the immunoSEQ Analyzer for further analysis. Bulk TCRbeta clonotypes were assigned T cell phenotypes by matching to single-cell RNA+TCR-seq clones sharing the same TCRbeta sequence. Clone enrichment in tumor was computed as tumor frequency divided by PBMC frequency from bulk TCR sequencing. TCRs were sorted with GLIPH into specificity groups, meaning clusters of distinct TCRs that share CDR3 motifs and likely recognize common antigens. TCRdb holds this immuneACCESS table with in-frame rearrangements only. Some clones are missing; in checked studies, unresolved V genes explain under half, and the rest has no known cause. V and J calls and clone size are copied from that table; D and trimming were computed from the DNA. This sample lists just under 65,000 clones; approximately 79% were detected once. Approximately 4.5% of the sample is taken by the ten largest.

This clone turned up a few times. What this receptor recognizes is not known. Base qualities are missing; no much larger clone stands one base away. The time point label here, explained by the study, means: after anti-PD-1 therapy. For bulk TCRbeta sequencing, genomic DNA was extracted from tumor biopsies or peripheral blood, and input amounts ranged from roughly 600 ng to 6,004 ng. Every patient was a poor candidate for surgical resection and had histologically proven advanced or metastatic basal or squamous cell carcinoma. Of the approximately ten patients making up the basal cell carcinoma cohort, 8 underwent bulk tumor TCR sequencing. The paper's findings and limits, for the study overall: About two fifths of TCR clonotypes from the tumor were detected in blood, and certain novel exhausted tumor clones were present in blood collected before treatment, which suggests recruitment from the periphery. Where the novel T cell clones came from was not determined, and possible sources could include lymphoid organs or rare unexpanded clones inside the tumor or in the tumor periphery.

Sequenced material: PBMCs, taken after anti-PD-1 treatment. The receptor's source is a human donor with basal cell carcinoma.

DNA sequence: TGTGCCAGCTCCGGGACAGGGGGCGGTAATTCACCCCTCCACTTT. Its amino acids are CASSGTGGGNSPLHF. Recombination joined TRBV18 with TRBJ1-6; 12 of the junction bases match TRBD1. The germline V gene supplies CDR1 KGHSH and CDR2 LQKENI. V ends up 6 bases short and J 6 bases short, with an unmatched junction base count of 3. The CDR3 has 15 amino acids, counting the end cysteine and phenylalanine. CDR3 DNA is the only sequence kept; it has 45 bases, read in frame from the first base.